This entry lists 12 T cell receptor beta chains sequenced from one sample in a study of cytomegalovirus exposure and HLA in healthy donors. The PCR contained 60 Vbeta and 13 Jbeta primers. Sequencing used immunoSEQ multiplex PCR; TCRdb keeps in-frame clones, though not all of them. The sample has about 110,000 clones; the top ten hold about 0.59%. The material sequenced was PBMCs. The receptors were sampled from a man aged 50 or older in good health and CMV-seronegative.

The chain joins TRBV6-5 to TRBJ2-4; 7 bases fit TRBD1. This CDR3 is built from 15 residues. V lost 0 bases to trimming and J lost 4 bases; unmatched junction nucleotides: 3. CDR1 is MNHEY, CDR2 SVGAGI, per germline. The CDR3 spells CASSYSTGLKNIQYF. In nucleotides, the CDR3 is TGTGCCAGCAGTTACTCGACAGGGTTAAAAAACATTCAGTACTTC.

The gene calls are TRBV4-1 and TRBJ1-1, with a possible D match to TRBD1 (6 bases). Per germline, CDR1 MGHRA and CDR2 YSYEKL. The germline V and J ends were trimmed by 1 base and 7 bases, with 19 bases remaining between them. CDR3 length: 16 residues. The CDR3 sequence is CASSQGRGGGLSEAFF. CDR3 DNA: TGCGCCAGCAGCCAAGGCCGAGGGGGGGGCCTAAGTGAAGCTTTCTTT.

The chain has TRBV27 and TRBJ1-6; 9 bases map to TRBD1. The V segment lost 5 bases and the J segment 7 bases; nucleotides outside the gene matches: 6. Germline V gene lookup returns CDR1 MNHEY and CDR2 SMNVEV (reference sequence). CDR3 length: 15 amino acids. In DNA form, the CDR3 reads TGTGCCAGCAGTGCTGGGACAGGGATGAATTCACCCCTCCACTTT. Translation gives CASSAGTGMNSPLHF.

The chain links TRBV19 to TRBJ1-1; D unresolved. Germline assignment: CDR1 LNHDA and CDR2 SQIVND (reference sequence). Trimming left V 4 bases short and J 8 bases short, with 14 bases between. The CDR3 is 13 residues long. The DNA of the CDR3 is TGTGCCAGTAGTACCGAGGGATTATCAGAAGCTTTCTTT. Translating it yields CASSTEGLSEAFF.

The chain carries TRBV5-1 and TRBJ2-3; TRBD1 agrees at 9 bases. The V segment lost 3 bases and the J segment 4 bases; nucleotides outside the gene matches: 6. The CDR3 runs 15 residues. Germline V gene sequence: CDR1 SGHRS, CDR2 YFSETQ. The CDR3, as DNA: TGCGCCAGCAGCTCTCCGGGACAGGGTGCAGATACGCAGTATTTT. Translated: CASSSPGQGADTQYF.

In the case of this clone: An end of the junction does not agree with germline; a read error may underlie this. This sequence joins TRBV15 and TRBJ2-7; 7 nucleotides match TRBD2. The CDR3 sequence is 18 residues long. Per germline, CDR1 LNHNV and CDR2 YYDKDF (reference sequence). Here the CDR3 DNA reads TGTGCCCCCAGCAGAGAGTTAGGGGAGGTAGCGGGTTCCTACGAGCAGTACTTC. It codes for CAPSRELGEVAGSYEQYF.

This chain uses TRBV7-8 with TRBJ2-2; weak D call: TRBD1 (5 bases). CDR1 and CDR2 (germline): SGHVS, FQNEAQ. This CDR3 comprises 16 residues. V lost 4 bases and J 0 bases, leaving 12 bases between the germline ends. CDR3 protein: CASSSRQNPNTGELFF. The CDR3 DNA reads as TGTGCCAGCAGCTCCAGACAGAATCCGAACACCGGGGAGCTGTTTTTT.

The chain has TRBV11-3 and TRBJ2-5, with D possibly being TRBD2 (6 bases). V dropped 3 bases and J dropped 2 bases, with 10 bases sitting between them. Germline V gene data show CDR1 as SGHNT and CDR2 as YENEEA. The CDR3 sequence is 14 residues long. The CDR3 protein is CASSFTGSQETQYF. CDR3 coding DNA: TGTGCCAGCAGCTTTACCGGGAGTCAAGAGACCCAGTACTTC. Full variable domain (outside the CDR3, taken from reference TRBV11-3 and TRBJ2-5): EAGVVQSPRYKIIEKKQPVAFWCNPISGHNTLYWYLQNLGQGPELLIRYENEEAVDDSQLPKDRFSAERLKGVDSTLKIQPAELGDSAVYLCASSFTGSQETQYFGPGTRLLVL.

J is TRBJ2-3 and V is TRBV5-1; D is perhaps TRBD2 (6 bases). The CDR3 has 14 amino acids. Germline assignment: CDR1 SGHRS and CDR2 YFSETQ. V shed 5 bases and J shed 8 bases, with 18 bases lying between them. The CDR3 loop reads CASSIAEKGGTQYF. The CDR3 DNA is TGCGCCAGCAGTATAGCGGAAAAGGGCGGTACGCAGTATTTT.

The V gene is TRBV5-1, the J gene TRBJ1-4; 9 bases are a match to TRBD1. The CDR3 extends over 16 amino acids. Germline loops: CDR1 SGHRS, CDR2 YFSETQ. Trimming cost V 2 bases and J 7 bases; bases outside gene matches: 9. The CDR3, as DNA: TGCGCCAGCAGCTTTACAGGGGGCGGAGGTGGTGAAAAACTGTTTTTT. Amino acids: CASSFTGGGGGEKLFF.

The rearrangement links TRBV7-9 to TRBJ1-1; TRBD1 aligns across 7 bases. The CDR3 sequence is 15 residues long. V lost 5 bases and J lost 3; bases outside the gene matches: 9. CDR1 and CDR2 from the germline V gene are SEHNR and FQNEAQ (reference sequence). The CDR3 nucleotides are TGTGCCAGCAGCCCTACGACAGGGCGGGACACTGAAGCTTTCTTT. It is translated as CASSPTTGRDTEAFF.

CDR3 loop: CASSVGAVQETQYF. DNA for the CDR3: TGTGCCAGCAGCGTAGGGGCAGTTCAAGAGACCCAGTACTTC. This chain uses TRBV9 with TRBJ2-5; D remains ambiguous. The CDR3 is made up of 14 amino acids. V gave up 0 bases and J gave up 2 bases, with 8 bases separating them. Germline CDR1 and CDR2: SGDLS and YYNGEE.